This TCR beta chain emerged from a study of T cells in Graves' hyperthyroidism and ophthalmopathy. Trimming left V 6 bases short and J 8 bases short, with 10 bases between. CDR1 and CDR2 (germline): MDHEN, SYDVKM. The CDR3 runs to 11 residues. Uncontrolled infection, other autoimmune disease, pregnancy or lactation barred patients from enrollment. Each diagnosis was grounded in clinical symptoms, serum thyroxine and TRAb, thyroid ultrasound, and orbital computed tomography. Broader study findings: Appearing also in blood were most of the thyroid clonotypes expanded above 0.001.

This clonotype was counted ten times or more. Its antigen remains unidentified. Researchers took RNA transcripts and amplified the TCR beta CDR3 regions from them. The HTBI primer set drove a first-round RT-PCR of the TCR CDR3. TCRdb re-called the multiplex PCR reads with MiXCR, one entry per CDR3 protein. The table records roughly 240,000 distinct CDR3 sequences, approximately 23% of them present only once. V usage is TRBV28 and J usage is TRBJ1-1; TRBD1 is a possible D gene (6 bases). The specimen was blood. The receptor's source is a woman between 40 and 55 years old with Graves' ophthalmopathy. CDR3 DNA: TGTGCCAGCAGACAGGGCCCGGAAGCTTTCTTT. Translating it yields CASRQGPEAFF.